This T cell receptor beta chain originates from a study of cytomegalovirus exposure and HLA in healthy donors. Broader study findings: The study labeled roughly 160 TCR beta chains cytomegalovirus-associated. The TCR clusters that emerged in the first cohort tended, a later analysis found, to co-occur in the roughly 110 validation repertoires. In vitro work confirmed that a few CMV-associated chains recognize CMV antigens.

Profiled with immunoSEQ multiplex PCR; TCRdb holds only in-frame clones, not every one. This table has some 130,000 clones, approximately 89% appearing once. As to this clone: The antigen is undetermined.

The TCR sequence derives from a woman between 18 and 29 years old in good health and CMV-seronegative. Sequencing was performed on PBMCs.

DNA of the CDR3: TGTGCCAGCAGCTTGGGCGGGGGGGTGGAGTTCTTC. Residues: CASSLGGGVEFF. This chain joins TRBV5-6 and TRBJ2-1; TRBD2 matches at 9 bases. The J segment lost 14 bases and the V segment lost 0 bases, leaving 3 bases of the junction unmatched. Germline V gene lookup returns CDR1 SGHDT and CDR2 YYEEEE. The CDR3 spans 12 residues.